The rows below give T cell receptor beta chains drawn from one sample of a study of cytomegalovirus exposure and HLA in healthy donors. The table came from immunoSEQ multiplex PCR; TCRdb's copy has only in-frame clones and leaves some out. The table lists 160,000 or so clones, 70% to 80% of them singletons. The specimen sequenced was PBMCs. All receptors derive from a man aged 60 to 75 in good health and CMV-seronegative. Each CDR3 is given with its conserved first and last residue. Each record gives: D gene, V gene, clone size, J gene, CDR3 protein. A D gene is named only where the DNA matches it firmly. Expanded clones are given a class, and other clones once, few, many or no size at all.

d_gene: TRBD1; v_gene: TRBV7-9; abundance: .; j_gene: TRBJ1-1; CDR3aa: CASRQGTDMNTEAFF
d_gene: .; v_gene: TRBV10-1; abundance: once; j_gene: TRBJ1-5; CDR3aa: CASRGQPYGNPQHF
d_gene: .; v_gene: TRBV11-3; abundance: .; j_gene: TRBJ2-5; CDR3aa: CASSSGTEAWETQYF
d_gene: .; v_gene: TRBV7-2; abundance: few; j_gene: TRBJ1-6; CDR3aa: CASSPNGSGAAPLHF
d_gene: .; v_gene: TRBV6-5; abundance: .; j_gene: TRBJ2-1; CDR3aa: CASSRRNEQFF
d_gene: TRBD2; v_gene: TRBV5-1; abundance: .; j_gene: TRBJ2-7; CDR3aa: CASGAGGDEQYF
d_gene: TRBD2; v_gene: TRBV6-5; abundance: few; j_gene: TRBJ2-7; CDR3aa: CATQITSGPWEQYF
d_gene: TRBD1; v_gene: TRBV10-3; abundance: .; j_gene: TRBJ1-2; CDR3aa: CAIKDSTGAQDGYTF
d_gene: TRBD1; v_gene: TRBV5-1; abundance: .; j_gene: TRBJ2-5; CDR3aa: CASSSEQGSWETQYF
d_gene: TRBD1; v_gene: TRBV7-9; abundance: .; j_gene: TRBJ1-3; CDR3aa: CASSYPGTGTANTIYF
d_gene: .; v_gene: TRBV18; abundance: .; j_gene: TRBJ1-1; CDR3aa: CASSPLAGGAGTEAFF
d_gene: TRBD2; v_gene: TRBV18; abundance: once; j_gene: TRBJ2-2; CDR3aa: CASSPRGAGELFF
d_gene: TRBD1; v_gene: TRBV30; abundance: .; j_gene: TRBJ1-5; CDR3aa: CAWREQGNQPQHF
d_gene: .; v_gene: TRBV5-1; abundance: .; j_gene: TRBJ2-1; CDR3aa: CASSFGLTNEQFF
d_gene: TRBD2; v_gene: TRBV5-1; abundance: .; j_gene: TRBJ2-2; CDR3aa: CASSLSPGLAVYTGELFF
d_gene: TRBD1; v_gene: TRBV11-3; abundance: .; j_gene: TRBJ2-2; CDR3aa: CASSPGQGNTGELFF
d_gene: TRBD1; v_gene: TRBV2; abundance: .; j_gene: TRBJ2-5; CDR3aa: CASGQGLPTLQETQYF
d_gene: .; v_gene: TRBV4-3; abundance: .; j_gene: TRBJ1-2; CDR3aa: CASSQDHRGWDYGYTF
d_gene: .; v_gene: TRBV21-1; abundance: .; j_gene: TRBJ2-7; CDR3aa: CASTRTGGGLQYEQYF
d_gene: .; v_gene: TRBV5-1; abundance: .; j_gene: TRBJ2-3; CDR3aa: CASSWGRMTDTQYF
d_gene: .; v_gene: TRBV28; abundance: .; j_gene: TRBJ1-2; CDR3aa: CASSLETRGWSGYTF
d_gene: TRBD2; v_gene: TRBV19; abundance: few; j_gene: TRBJ2-5; CDR3aa: CASSTGGLAGGRKTQYF
d_gene: .; v_gene: TRBV18; abundance: once; j_gene: TRBJ2-5; CDR3aa: CASSYSEGGQETQYF
d_gene: TRBD1; v_gene: TRBV11-3; abundance: .; j_gene: TRBJ2-7; CDR3aa: CASSFETGTDYEQYF